Listed below are T cell receptor beta chains from one sample, sequenced in a study of beta chain features in type 1 diabetes. Repertoires were generated with immunoSEQ multiplex PCR, while TCRdb's copy carries only in-frame clones and drops some. The sample lists fewer than 400,000 clones, roughly 8.8% seen once, with roughly 1% in the top ten. Material: central memory CD4+ T cells from blood. The receptors were sampled from a man aged 30 to 39 with type 1 diabetes. Each CDR3 is given with its conserved first and last residue. The D gene is left open where the match is weak. Rows may omit the clone size; those that give it use once, few, many or a size class.

d_gene	v_gene	abundance	j_gene	CDR3aa	CDR3nt
TRBD1	TRBV2	few	TRBJ1-5	CASGREGARQPQHF	TGTGCCAGCGGGAGGGAGGGGGCTCGTCAGCCCCAGCATTTT
NA	TRBV18	NA	TRBJ2-5	CASSPGQFETQYF	TGTGCCAGCTCACCAGGACAATTCGAGACCCAGTACTTC
TRBD1	TRBV5-1	few	TRBJ1-2	CASSPRQGSDGYTF	TGCGCCAGCAGCCCCCGACAGGGCAGCGATGGCTACACCTTC
TRBD1	TRBV6-5	NA	TRBJ2-1	CASRRGQGNEQFF	TGTGCCAGCAGGAGGGGACAGGGCAATGAGCAGTTCTTC
TRBD1	TRBV18	NA	TRBJ2-3	CASSSDREFGTDTQYF	TGTGCCAGCTCATCCGACAGGGAGTTCGGCACAGATACGCAGTATTTT
NA	TRBV5-6	NA	TRBJ2-3	CASSARTATDTQYF	TGTGCCAGCAGCGCCCGGACAGCCACAGATACGCAGTATTTT
NA	TRBV28	many	TRBJ2-3	CASTRVGVSDTQYF	TGTGCCAGCACCCGGGTGGGGGTCTCTGATACGCAGTATTTT
TRBD1	TRBV30	few	TRBJ1-2	CAWGGGATGNGYTF	TGTGCCTGGGGAGGGGGCGCGACCGGGAATGGCTACACCTTC
TRBD1	TRBV30	NA	TRBJ1-2	CAWRSDRDYGYTF	TGTGCCTGGAGGTCGGACAGGGATTATGGCTACACCTTC
NA	TRBV11-3	few	TRBJ2-2	CASSLEGGGELFF	TGTGCCAGCAGCTTAGAGGGAGGCGGGGAGCTGTTTTTT
NA	TRBV29-1	few	TRBJ1-2	CSAEENYGYTF	TGCAGCGCGGAGGAGAACTATGGCTACACCTTC
NA	TRBV27	NA	TRBJ2-5	CASSSGAERLGETQYF	TGTGCCAGCAGTTCGGGGGCGGAACGTCTCGGTGAGACCCAGTACTTC
TRBD1	TRBV2	NA	TRBJ1-2	CASRTGPDGYTF	TGTGCCAGCCGGACAGGGCCGGATGGCTACACCTTC
NA	TRBV11-2	NA	TRBJ2-5	CASSLSWLAGETQYF	TGTGCCAGCAGCTTAAGCTGGCTAGCCGGAGAGACCCAGTACTTC
NA	TRBV6-5	NA	TRBJ1-1	CASSYSAQAWNTEAFF	TGTGCCAGCAGTTACTCGGCGCAGGCTTGGAACACTGAAGCTTTCTTT